This record covers a single TCR beta chain. Its cognate antigen has yet to be identified. This record comes from a study of monozygotic twins with inflammatory bowel disease (dated by TCRdb to between 2017 and 2020). Looking at the study overall: In total, some 30 monozygotic twin pairs made up the full study: 19 Danish pairs, all IBD-discordant, plus nine German pairs, of which four were IBD-concordant and five were IBD-discordant. The search for disease-associated traits relied mainly on comparing, within discordant pairs, IBD patients with their genetically identical healthy co-twins. Each individual had, on average, about 151 000 unique TCRalpha sequences and 181 000 unique TCRbeta sequences available for analysis. The full study reports these points: The results gave no support for a single strong signal or clonotype linked to IBD. Background noise and inter-individual variability may have been introduced into the repertoires by the differing immunosuppressive treatments among patients. Concordant and discordant twins showed no difference in repertoire similarity, possibly because of limited statistical power. Measured by the inverse Simpson index, TCRbeta repertoire diversity was lower in IBD patients than in their healthy co-twins. Fewer clonotypes were shared with other individuals by IBD patients than by healthy twins, most markedly in patients showing signs of disease activity. The analysis was unable to tell different T cell subtypes apart.

The cysteine opens and the phenylalanine closes a CDR3 of 15 amino acids. DNA is not recorded here. The germline V gene (reference sequence) supplies CDR1 DFQATT and CDR2 SNEGSKA. From each donor, an approximately 2.5 ml peripheral blood sample was drawn into PAXgene tubes and stored at -80 degrees C. Without T cell sorting, total RNA was isolated from whole blood using the PAXgene blood miRNA kit on an automated QIAcube. Peripheral blood from monozygotic twin pairs, either concordant or discordant for inflammatory bowel disease, underwent deep TCRalpha and TCRbeta repertoire profiling that used unique molecular barcoding. Smoking habits were recorded for all twin pairs, and individuals were classified as current, former or never smokers. Library generation was performed with 5' RACE. Preparation of each TCR library used approximately 4,000 ng of total RNA. For each sample, cDNA synthesis with SMARTScribe reverse transcriptase was split into eight separate reactions. During cDNA synthesis, template switching was used to introduce unique molecular identifiers that contained a 6-nucleotide sample barcode. Amplification of TCRalpha and TCRbeta cDNA involved two nested PCRs of roughly 16 and 10 cycles, and each PCR was followed by bead purification. Before amplification, cDNA was treated with uracil DNA-glycosylase and purified using the QIAquick PCR purification kit. In the second PCR, Illumina TruSeq-compatible adapters and sample-specific barcodes were added. TapeStation and Qubit were used to check library quality and concentration, and 5 to 5.5 ng of each library was pooled. Sequencing of the pooled libraries was done on an Illumina HiSeq2500 single-index Rapid Run using custom sequencing primers and 2 x 100 bp reads. Per the authors' processing: UMI-based consensus assembly with MiGEC version 1.2.6 was used to correct PCR and sequencing errors. MiXCR version 2.1.1 was used for V(D)J alignment, clonotype assembly and CDR3 extraction. To normalise gene usage, clonotype sharing and MAIT/NKT TCR abundance, the analysis used the top 1000, 10 000 and 20 000 clonotypes per sample. After downsampling to 27 000 UMIs, diversity was calculated as the inverse Simpson index using the vegan R package. Paired Mann-Whitney U tests were applied to discordant twin pairs, with Benjamini-Hochberg correction for multiple testing. After reprocessing by TCRdb, each CDR3 protein sequence is one entry, and no DNA is given. These V and J calls rely on TCRdb rather than the paper's analysis. The table of this sample itemizes some 450,000 distinct CDR3 sequences. Approximately 2.4% of the sample lies in the top ten.

Material: blood. The receptor chain draws on TRBV20-1 and TRBJ1-1; TCRdb indicates TRBD1, and absent DNA this call remains unverified. This TCR was recovered from a human donor with ulcerative colitis or Crohn's disease, or a healthy co-twin of an affected twin (not recorded which). CDR3 reads: CSALSRKGALTEAFF.